One sample yielded the 28 T cell receptor beta chains listed below, sequenced in a study of T-cell reconstitution after alpha-beta-depleted transplantation in children. For TCRbeta, the library was prepared with unique molecular identifiers. MiXCR, run by TCRdb on the PCR reads, gives a single entry per CDR3 protein. Among about 110,000 distinct CDR3 sequences listed, approximately 6.9% were seen once. The sample consisted of PBMCs, mostly from graft donor cells, taken 360 days after TCRalphabeta/CD19-depleted stem cell transplant. The receptor set was obtained from a male patient aged 2-9 years who had a stem cell transplant for acute lymphoblastic leukemia, so the T cells may come from the graft donor.

There are many counts of this clonotype. This chain joins TRBV29-1 and TRBJ2-7, with TRBD2 identical over 9 bases. In germline, CDR1 is SQVTM, CDR2 ANQGSEA. This CDR3 has 13 residues. The ends lost 6 bases at V and 6 bases at J; junction bases unmatched: 9. CDR3 sequence reads: CSVVAGASTEQYF. CDR3 nucleotide sequence: TGCAGCGTCGTAGCGGGAGCGTCGACCGAGCAGTACTTC.

The table lists this clonotype with a few counts. The V call is TRBV10-3, the J call TRBJ2-1, with TRBD2 matching 10 bases. The germline CDR1 and CDR2 sequences are ENHRY and SYGVKD. V was clipped by 11 bases and J by 8 bases; unmatched bases: 15. The CDR3 covers 15 residues. The CDR3 DNA is TGTGCCCCCTCCGAGAGGCTAGCGGGAGAGGATGAGCAGTTCTTC. It specifies CAPSERLAGEDEQFF.

The sample holds a few counts of this clonotype. The chain uses TRBV6-5 and TRBJ1-2; possible D gene TRBD1, 6 bases. Trimming removed 4 bases from V and 4 bases from J, with 19 bases in between. Germline V gene sequence: CDR1 MNHEY, CDR2 SVGAGI. The CDR3 sequence is 16 residues long. This CDR3 is CASSSRGPRQVYGYTF. For the CDR3, the DNA is TGTGCCAGCAGTTCCCGGGGCCCAAGACAGGTCTATGGCTACACCTTC.

This clonotype has ten or more counts. The V call is TRBV6-5, the J call TRBJ1-1; D may be TRBD1 (5 bases). The germline V gene encodes CDR1 MNHEY and CDR2 SVGAGI. The CDR3 length is 14 residues. Trimming pared 4 bases from V and 1 base from J, leaving 10 bases between. This CDR3 reads CASSWGRGNTEAFF. CDR3 DNA sequence: TGTGCCAGCAGTTGGGGACGAGGGAACACTGAAGCTTTCTTT.

This clonotype was observed a few times. The V gene is TRBV20-1, the J gene TRBJ2-1, with 12 nucleotides matching TRBD2. This CDR3 comprises 21 residues. J gave up 7 bases and V 0 bases, and 22 bases lay outside the gene matches. Per germline, CDR1 DFQATT and CDR2 SNEGSKA (reference sequence). The CDR3 spells CSARDNNGRLAGEKGGNEQFF. The CDR3 region has the DNA TGCAGTGCTAGAGATAATAACGGGAGACTAGCGGGGGAAAAAGGTGGGAATGAGCAGTTCTTC.

This clonotype was observed a handful of times. The genes are TRBV27 and TRBJ1-6; D is ambiguous. This CDR3 has 13 amino acids. Trimming left V 8 bases short and J 5 bases short, with 10 bases between. Germline V gives CDR1 MNHEY, CDR2 SMNVEV (reference sequence). CDR3: CASSSYHNSPLHF. CDR3 nucleotides: TGTGCCAGCTCCTCGTACCATAATTCACCCCTCCACTTT.

This clonotype has ten or more counts. V and J are TRBV4-2 and TRBJ2-7; D not certain. There are 16 residues in the CDR3. Germline loops: CDR1 LGHNA, CDR2 YNFKEQ. The V gene lost 3 bases and the J gene lost 0 bases, with 15 bases spanning the gap. CDR3 sequence: CASSHTSGFLSYEQYF. CDR3 sequence (DNA): TGTGCCAGCAGCCATACGAGTGGGTTTCTCTCCTACGAGCAGTACTTC.

In this sample, this clonotype turned up a few times. The chain uses TRBV28 and TRBJ1-2; no reliable D call. Germline V CDR1 and CDR2: MDHEN, SYDVKM. CDR3 length equals 13 residues. Trimming pared 3 bases from V and 5 bases from J, leaving 10 bases between. CDR3 coding DNA: TGTGCCAGCAGTTTGGCGCGAGCGTATGGCTACACCTTC. Its translation is CASSLARAYGYTF.

This clonotype was recorded at least ten times. The J gene is TRBJ2-2, the V gene TRBV15, with 10 bases fitting TRBD1. Germline V gene lookup returns CDR1 LNHNV and CDR2 YYDKDF (reference sequence). The CDR3 has 16 amino acids. Trimming removed 5 bases from V and 3 bases from J; junction bases left unmatched: 6. In DNA form, the CDR3 reads TGTGCCACCAGCCACGCGGGACAGGGGTACACCGGGGAGCTGTTTTTT. This codes for CATSHAGQGYTGELFF.

This clonotype was counted only a few times. The gene calls are TRBV24-1 and TRBJ1-2; D unclear. The germline gives CDR1 KGHDR, CDR2 SFDVKD. The V and J ends lost 4 bases and 6 bases respectively, with 11 bases between them. The CDR3 has 13 residues. The CDR3 loop reads CATSDLTRDGYTF. Here the CDR3 DNA reads TGTGCCACCAGTGACCTGACAAGGGATGGCTACACCTTC.

This clonotype appeared a few times. The chain combines TRBV5-1 with TRBJ2-6; TRBD2 agrees at 8 bases. Per the germline V gene, CDR1 is SGHRS and CDR2 is YFSETQ. V gave up 4 bases and J gave up 3 bases; unmatched junction bases: 3. This CDR3 has 15 residues. CDR3 sequence reads: CASSHGGDGANVLTF. The CDR3 nucleotides read TGCGCCAGCAGCCACGGGGGGGATGGGGCCAACGTCCTGACTTTC.

This clonotype was seen many times. The chain recombines TRBV18 with TRBJ2-2; the D gene is possibly TRBD1 (6 bases). The V end lost 3 bases, the J end lost 5 bases, and 13 bases lay between the germline ends. The germline V gene has CDR1 KGHSH and CDR2 LQKENI. This CDR3 contains 15 residues. CDR3 sequence reads: CASSPGTQGTGELFF. The CDR3, as DNA: TGTGCCAGCTCACCGGGGACACAGGGAACCGGGGAGCTGTTTTTT.

Many counts were recorded for this clonotype. The chain has TRBV6-2 or TRBV6-3 and TRBJ2-2, with D unclear. Trimming removed 7 bases from V and 5 bases from J, with 8 bases in between. This CDR3 has 12 residues. CDR1 is MNHEY and CDR2 is SVGEGT in the germline V gene. CDR3 protein: CASIERTGELFF. CDR3 bases: TGTGCCAGCATCGAGAGGACCGGGGAGCTGTTTTTT.

J is TRBJ2-7 and V is TRBV7-9; TRBD1 matches 7 bases. V shed 4 bases, J shed 0 bases, and the junction held 9 bases outside the gene matches. CDR3 size: 16 residues. Germline CDR1 SEHNR, CDR2 FQNEAQ (reference sequence). The CDR3 loop is CASSSLRDRSSYEQYF. DNA for the CDR3: TGTGCCAGCAGCTCCCTTCGGGACAGAAGCTCCTACGAGCAGTACTTC.

This clonotype has more than one count but fewer than ten. V is TRBV11-2 and J is TRBJ1-2, with 11 bases that match TRBD1. In germline, CDR1 is SGHAT, CDR2 FQNNGV. This CDR3 region has 14 residues. J gave up 6 bases and V 3 bases, and 3 bases lay outside the gene matches. This CDR3 reads CASSFPGQGDGYTF. The CDR3, as DNA: TGTGCCAGCAGCTTCCCGGGACAGGGGGATGGCTACACCTTC. Variable domain in full (rest from reference TRBV11-2 and TRBJ1-2): EAGVAQSPRYKIIEKRQSVAFWCNPISGHATLYWYQQILGQGPKLLIQFQNNGVVDDSQLPKDRFSAERLKGVDSTLKIQPAKLEDSAVYLCASSFPGQGDGYTFGSGTRLTVV.

The DNA of the CDR3 is TGTGCCAGCAGTGAGTGGGTAGCCTATGGCTACACCTTC. Translating it yields CASSEWVAYGYTF. The chain uses TRBV6-1 and TRBJ1-2; D gene uncertain. This CDR3 region has 13 residues. Germline V gene lookup returns CDR1 MNHNS and CDR2 SASEGT. V shed 3 bases and J shed 4 bases, with 9 bases lying between them.

This clonotype has a count of ten or more. The chain uses TRBV4-3 and TRBJ2-7; a possible D gene is TRBD1 (5 bases). The V end lost 1 base, the J end lost 1 base, and 8 bases lay between the germline ends. CDR3 length: 14 amino acids. From germline, CDR1 is LGHNA and CDR2 YSLEER. The CDR3 protein is CASSQATVSYEQYF. The CDR3 DNA follows: TGCGCCAGCAGCCAAGCGACAGTGTCCTACGAGCAGTACTTC.

This rearrangement joins TRBV7-9 to TRBJ2-7, with 7 positions matching TRBD1. The J segment lost 2 bases and the V segment lost 5 bases, leaving 9 bases of the junction unmatched. The CDR3 length is 15 residues. Germline-derived CDR1 and CDR2 are SEHNR and FQNEAQ (reference sequence). CDR3 DNA: TGTGCCAGCAGCGCAAGATCCGGGACAGCCTACGAGCAGTACTTC. Protein sequence: CASSARSGTAYEQYF. Together with reference TRBV7-9 and TRBJ2-7, the CDR3 gives the full variable domain: DTGVSQNPRHKITKRGQNVTFRCDPISEHNRLYWYRQTLGQGPEFLTYFQNEAQLEKSRLLSDRFSAERPKGSFSTLEIQRTEQGDSAMYLCASSARSGTAYEQYFGPGTRLTVT.

This clonotype was counted ten times or more. The gene calls are TRBV18 and TRBJ2-5; 9 positions match TRBD1. J lost 2 bases, V lost 3 bases, and 10 bases had no gene match. Germline V gene data show CDR1 as KGHSH and CDR2 as LQKENI. There are 17 residues in the CDR3. CDR3: CASSPLPGQGWQETQYF. The DNA of the CDR3 is TGTGCCAGCTCACCTTTACCGGGACAGGGCTGGCAAGAGACCCAGTACTTC. Supplemented by reference TRBV18 and TRBJ2-5, the full variable domain reads NAGVMQNPRHLVRRRGQEARLRCSPMKGHSHVYWYRQLPEEGLKFMVYLQKENIIDESGMPKERFSAEFPKEGPSILRIQQVVRGDSAAYFCASSPLPGQGWQETQYFGPGTRLLVL.

This clonotype was counted at least ten times. V is TRBV5-1 and J is TRBJ2-7; D is perhaps TRBD1 (6 bases). The germline V and J ends were trimmed by 7 bases and 2 bases, with 16 bases remaining between them. Germline-derived CDR1 and CDR2 are SGHRS and YFSETQ. CDR3 length equals 14 residues. CDR3 region: CASGLPGQTYEQYF. Written as DNA, the CDR3 is TGCGCCAGCGGGCTTCCAGGACAGACCTACGAGCAGTACTTC. Drawing the rest from reference TRBV5-1 and TRBJ2-7, the complete variable domain is KAGVTQTPRYLIKTRGQQVTLSCSPISGHRSVSWYQQTPGQGLQFLFEYFSETQRNKGNFPGRFSGRQFSNSRSEMNVSTLELGDSALYLCASGLPGQTYEQYFGPGTRLTVT.

This clonotype has only a few counts. The chain has TRBV20-1 and TRBJ2-3, with a tentative D call TRBD1 (6 bases). V lost 2 bases and J 2 bases, leaving 11 bases between the germline ends. This CDR3 contains 14 residues. Germline assignment: CDR1 DFQATT and CDR2 SNEGSKA (reference sequence). The CDR3 bases are TGCAGTGCTAGACCAACAGGGATCACAGATACGCAGTATTTT. As protein: CSARPTGITDTQYF.

The genes are TRBV20-1 and TRBJ1-1; tentative D call: TRBD1 (5 bases). This CDR3 region has 13 residues. V was pared by 3 bases and J by 1 base, with 9 bases between. CDR1 is DFQATT, CDR2 SNEGSKA, per germline (reference sequence). The chain's CDR3 is CSASEGPNTEAFF. The CDR3 bases are TGCAGTGCTAGCGAGGGGCCGAACACTGAAGCTTTCTTT.

This clonotype came up many times. The rearrangement joins TRBV27 to TRBJ2-1, with TRBD2 as a possible D gene (5 bases). Trimming removed 3 bases at V and 0 bases at J, with 18 bases between. Germline V gives CDR1 MNHEY, CDR2 SMNVEV (reference sequence). The CDR3 covers 18 residues. The CDR3 sequence is CASSFGVPSRSSYNEQFF. Written as DNA, the CDR3 is TGTGCCAGCAGTTTCGGGGTTCCTTCCCGTAGCTCCTACAATGAGCAGTTCTTC.

This clonotype was seen only a few times. The V and J genes are TRBV20-1 and TRBJ2-5, with 10 bases matching TRBD2. The CDR3 runs 16 residues. Trimming took 6 bases from V and 5 from J; bases not matched to a gene: 15. Per germline, CDR1 DFQATT and CDR2 SNEGSKA (reference sequence). CDR3 protein: CSAEAPTSGKTETQYF. In nucleotides, the CDR3 is TGCAGTGCCGAGGCCCCCACTAGCGGGAAAACGGAGACCCAGTACTTC.

There are many counts of this clonotype. The rearrangement uses TRBV5-1 and TRBJ2-2, with D possibly matching TRBD2 (5 bases). V was shortened by 0 bases and J by 0 bases, with 9 bases between the two germline ends. The germline V gene encodes CDR1 SGHRS and CDR2 YFSETQ. There are 16 residues in the CDR3. Written as DNA, the CDR3 is TGCGCCAGCAGCTTGGTACGGCGGGCGAACACCGGGGAGCTGTTTTTT. Its protein product is CASSLVRRANTGELFF. The full variable domain, with the rest looked up from reference TRBV5-1 and TRBJ2-2, is KAGVTQTPRYLIKTRGQQVTLSCSPISGHRSVSWYQQTPGQGLQFLFEYFSETQRNKGNFPGRFSGRQFSNSRSEMNVSTLELGDSALYLCASSLVRRANTGELFFGEGSRLTVL.

This clonotype was observed many times. This chain uses TRBV28 with TRBJ1-5; 8 positions agree with TRBD1. V dropped 5 bases and J dropped 5; count of bases not matched to a gene: 11. Germline V lookup: CDR1 MDHEN, CDR2 SYDVKM. This CDR3 spans 16 amino acids. The CDR3 nucleotides are TGTGCCAGCAGTCTCCGGACAGGGCGAAACGATCAGCCCCAGCATTTT. This encodes CASSLRTGRNDQPQHF. The entire variable domain, with the rest obtained from reference TRBV28 and TRBJ1-5, is as follows: DVKVTQSSRYLVKRTGEKVFLECVQDMDHENMFWYRQDPGLGLRLIYFSYDVKMKEKGDIPEGYSVSREKKERFSLILESASTNQTSMYLCASSLRTGRNDQPQHFGDGTRLSIL.

This clonotype was observed a few times. This chain links TRBV27 with TRBJ2-7; D uncertain. This CDR3 has 13 residues. In germline, CDR1 is MNHEY, CDR2 SMNVEV (reference sequence). V lost 2 bases and J lost 4, with 9 bases in between. CDR3 coding DNA: TGTGCCAGCAGTTTAACCCAACCTTACGAGCAGTACTTC. Translated, it gives CASSLTQPYEQYF.

The sample holds many counts of this clonotype. This chain links TRBV7-6 with TRBJ1-4, with D hard to call. V shed 1 base and J shed 7 bases, with 10 bases lying between them. Germline CDR1 reads SGHVS; CDR2 reads FNYEAQ. The CDR3 covers 14 residues. CDR3 DNA sequence: TGTGCCAGCAGCTTAGGAGGGAGGGCTGAAAAACTGTTTTTT. Its translation: CASSLGGRAEKLFF. Complete variable domain (other parts from reference TRBV7-6 and TRBJ1-4): GAGVSQSPRYKVTKRGQDVALRCDPISGHVSLYWYRQALGQGPEFLTYFNYEAQQDKSGLPNDRFSAERPEGSISTLTIQRTEQRDSAMYRCASSLGGRAEKLFFGSGTQLSVL.